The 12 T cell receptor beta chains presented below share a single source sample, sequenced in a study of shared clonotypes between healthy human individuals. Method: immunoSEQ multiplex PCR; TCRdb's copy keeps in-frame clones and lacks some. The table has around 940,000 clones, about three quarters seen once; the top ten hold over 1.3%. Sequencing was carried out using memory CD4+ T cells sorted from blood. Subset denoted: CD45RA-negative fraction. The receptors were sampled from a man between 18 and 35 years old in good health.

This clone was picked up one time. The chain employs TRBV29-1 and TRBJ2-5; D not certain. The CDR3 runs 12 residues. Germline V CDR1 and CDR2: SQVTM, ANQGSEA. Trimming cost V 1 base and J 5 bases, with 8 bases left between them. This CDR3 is CSVEALAETQYF. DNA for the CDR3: TGCAGCGTTGAAGCCCTGGCGGAGACCCAGTACTTC. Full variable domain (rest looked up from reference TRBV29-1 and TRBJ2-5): SAVISQKPSRDICQRGTSLTIQCQVDSQVTMMFWYRQQPGQSLTLIATANQGSEATYESGFVIDKFPISRPNLTFSTLTVSNMSPEDSSIYLCSVEALAETQYFGPGTRLLVL.

In DNA form, the CDR3 reads TGTGCCAGCAGCTTGGTTCTCAATCAGCCCCAGCATTTT. Translated: CASSLVLNQPQHF. V gene TRBV5-5 combines with J gene TRBJ1-5; D gene unclear. Germline CDR1 and CDR2: SGHKS and YYEKEE (reference sequence). Trimming pared 0 bases from V and 3 bases from J, leaving 4 bases between. This CDR3 is 13 amino acids long.

CDR3 in DNA: TGTGCCAGCAAGGGCCTTCGGGACGGAAACACCATATATTTT. Its translation: CASKGLRDGNTIYF. The V call is TRBV6-1, the J call TRBJ1-3; D is possibly TRBD1 (5 bases). Germline CDR1 and CDR2: MNHNS and SASEGT. The CDR3 is 14 residues long. Trimming left V 7 bases short and J 4 bases short, with 14 bases between.

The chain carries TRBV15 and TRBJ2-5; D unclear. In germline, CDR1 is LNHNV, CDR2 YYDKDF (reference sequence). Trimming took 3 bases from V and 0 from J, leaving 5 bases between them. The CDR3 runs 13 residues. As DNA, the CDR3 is TGTGCCACCAGCAGTGGGTACCAAGAGACCCAGTACTTC. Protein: CATSSGYQETQYF.

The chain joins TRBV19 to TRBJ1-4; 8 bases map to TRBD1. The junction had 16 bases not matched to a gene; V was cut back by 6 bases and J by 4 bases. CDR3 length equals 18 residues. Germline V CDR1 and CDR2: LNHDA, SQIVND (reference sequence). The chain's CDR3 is CASRNGQGGYRFNEKLFF. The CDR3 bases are TGTGCCAGTAGAAACGGACAGGGTGGTTACCGGTTTAATGAAAAACTGTTTTTT.

The CDR3 region is CAIKGTSTGELFF. The CDR3 nucleotides read TGTGCCATCAAAGGGACTTCCACCGGGGAGCTGTTTTTT. The chain is built from TRBV10-3 and TRBJ2-2; D perhaps matches TRBD2 (6 bases). CDR1 and CDR2 from the germline V gene are ENHRY and SYGVKD. The CDR3 extends over 13 amino acids. The V end lost 7 bases, the J end lost 4 bases, and 10 bases lay between the germline ends.

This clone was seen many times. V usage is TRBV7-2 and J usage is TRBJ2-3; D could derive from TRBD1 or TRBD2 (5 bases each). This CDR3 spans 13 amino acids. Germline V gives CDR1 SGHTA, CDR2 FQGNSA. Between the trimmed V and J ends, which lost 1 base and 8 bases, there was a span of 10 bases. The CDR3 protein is CASSLGDGVTQYF. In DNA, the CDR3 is TGTGCCAGCAGCTTAGGGGACGGGGTTACGCAGTATTTT.

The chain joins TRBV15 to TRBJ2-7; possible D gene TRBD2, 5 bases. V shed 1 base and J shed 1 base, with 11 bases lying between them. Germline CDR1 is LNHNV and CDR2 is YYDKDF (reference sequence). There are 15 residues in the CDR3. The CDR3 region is CATSRVGAGSYEQYF. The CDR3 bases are TGTGCCACCAGCAGAGTGGGTGCGGGTTCCTACGAGCAGTACTTC.

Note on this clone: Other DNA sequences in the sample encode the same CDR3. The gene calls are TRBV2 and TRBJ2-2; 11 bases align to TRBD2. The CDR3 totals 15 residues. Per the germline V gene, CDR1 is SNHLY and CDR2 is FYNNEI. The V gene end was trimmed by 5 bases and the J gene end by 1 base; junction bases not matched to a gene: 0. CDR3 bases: TGTGCCAGCAGTCTAGCGGGGGGGAACACCGGGGAGCTGTTTTTT. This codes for CASSLAGGNTGELFF.

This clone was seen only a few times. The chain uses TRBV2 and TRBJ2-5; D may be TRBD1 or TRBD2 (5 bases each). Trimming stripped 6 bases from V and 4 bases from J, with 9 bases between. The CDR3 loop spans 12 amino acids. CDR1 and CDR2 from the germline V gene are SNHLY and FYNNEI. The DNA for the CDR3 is TGTGCCAGCAGGGGACCGCGAGAGACCCAGTACTTC. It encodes CASRGPRETQYF.

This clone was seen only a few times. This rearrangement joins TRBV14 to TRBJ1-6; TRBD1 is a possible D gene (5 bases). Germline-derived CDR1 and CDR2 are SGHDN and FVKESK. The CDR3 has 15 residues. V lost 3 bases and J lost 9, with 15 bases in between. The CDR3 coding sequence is TGTGCCAGCAGCCACGATGGGGGACGCAGTTCACCCCTCCACTTT. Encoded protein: CASSHDGGRSSPLHF.

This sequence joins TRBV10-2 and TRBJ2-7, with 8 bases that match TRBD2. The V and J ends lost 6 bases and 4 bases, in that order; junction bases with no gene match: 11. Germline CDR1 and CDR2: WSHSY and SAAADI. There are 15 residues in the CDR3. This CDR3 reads CASSSMRTSLYEQYF. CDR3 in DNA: TGCGCCAGCAGCTCGATGAGGACTAGCTTATACGAGCAGTACTTC.